This passage covers 18 T cell receptor beta chains from one sample sequenced in a study of blood T cell repertoires in COVID-19. Using immunoSEQ multiplex PCR, the repertoire was profiled, and TCRdb retains in-frame clones only, with some absent. Here the sample spans roughly 200,000 clones, approximately 83% being singletons. Sequences were obtained from peripheral blood. These receptor sequences come from a human donor with active or convalescent COVID-19. The donor label of this sample is uncertain.

The rearrangement uses TRBV7-9 and TRBJ1-1, with D unclear. CDR1 SEHNR and CDR2 FQNEAQ come from the germline V gene (reference sequence). Trimming removed 5 bases at V and 7 bases at J, with 20 bases between. There are 15 residues in the CDR3. The CDR3 sequence is CASSRDLGSRLEAFF. DNA for the CDR3: TGTGCCAGCAGCAGGGATCTCGGGTCCCGGCTTGAAGCTTTCTTT.

The count of this clone is one. The V and J genes are TRBV14 and TRBJ2-1, with D perhaps matching TRBD1 (6 bases). The CDR3 has 15 residues. Germline V CDR1 and CDR2: SGHDN, FVKESK. Trimming cost V 1 base and J 10 bases, with 17 bases left between them. CDR3 protein: CASSQVYQGRYEQFF. The CDR3 DNA follows: TGTGCCAGCAGCCAAGTGTACCAGGGGCGGTACGAGCAGTTCTTC.

The chain employs TRBV2 and TRBJ1-2; D is ambiguous. Deletions cut 0 bases from V and 7 bases from J, with 6 bases between. The CDR3 extends over 12 amino acids. Germline V CDR1 and CDR2: SNHLY, FYNNEI. CDR3 amino acids: CASSEAPVGYTF. The CDR3 region has the DNA TGTGCCAGCAGTGAAGCTCCCGTTGGCTACACCTTC.

CDR3 DNA sequence: TGTGCCTGCCGGACAGGGGCAGGAAACACCATATATTTT. It specifies CACRTGAGNTIYF. This chain uses TRBV30 with TRBJ1-3, with 9 bases matching TRBD1. This CDR3 contains 13 residues. J gave up 4 bases and V 6 bases, and 4 bases lay outside the gene matches. Germline values: CDR1 GTSNPN, CDR2 SVGIG (reference sequence).

The chain carries TRBV18 and TRBJ2-1; 8 bases match TRBD1. Trimming at V came to 5 bases and at J to 6 bases, leaving 6 bases not matched to a gene. This CDR3 spans 14 amino acids. Germline-derived CDR1 and CDR2 are KGHSH and LQKENI. CDR3 loop: CASSNVGQGNEQFF. In DNA form, the CDR3 reads TGTGCCAGCTCAAACGTAGGACAGGGCAATGAGCAGTTCTTC.

This chain connects TRBV5-5 to TRBJ2-5; tentative D call: TRBD1 (5 bases). Deletions cut 3 bases from V and 2 bases from J, with 14 bases between. CDR3 size: 15 residues. Looked up from germline, CDR1 is SGHKS and CDR2 is YYEKEE (reference sequence). CDR3 sequence (DNA): TGTGCCAGCAGCTGGACGCCCGCAGGGCAAGAGACCCAGTACTTC. Amino acids: CASSWTPAGQETQYF.

The chain joins TRBV6-1 to TRBJ2-1; 9 bases line up with TRBD1. Germline CDR1 is MNHNS and CDR2 is SASEGT. The CDR3 is 16 residues long. V lost 1 base, J lost 7 bases, and 8 bases stayed unmatched. The CDR3 DNA reads as TGTGCCAGCAGTGAAGTCGGGACAGGGTTCCAAAATGAGCAGTTCTTC. Protein: CASSEVGTGFQNEQFF.

The J gene is TRBJ2-7, the V gene TRBV19; D may be TRBD2 (6 bases). V lost 10 bases, J lost 5 bases, and 21 bases lay in between. Germline values: CDR1 LNHDA, CDR2 SQIVND (reference sequence). The CDR3 is 14 residues long. The DNA of the CDR3 is TGTGCCACCCCCCGACCCGGGGGAGTAAACGAGCAGTACTTC. Encoded protein: CATPRPGGVNEQYF.

This rearrangement joins TRBV6-2 or TRBV6-3 to TRBJ2-2; TRBD1 is a possible D gene (6 bases). From germline, CDR1 is MNHEY and CDR2 SVGEGT. V shed 6 bases and J shed 10 bases, with 18 bases lying between them. The CDR3 extends over 14 amino acids. The DNA for the CDR3 is TGTGCCAGCAGCCCACCTGGGACACTGGAGGAGCTGTTTTTT. Its protein is CASSPPGTLEELFF.

CDR3 residues: CASSRQALGPQHF. CDR3 sequence (DNA): TGTGCCAGTAGTCGACAGGCCCTGGGGCCCCAGCATTTT. The chain carries TRBV19 and TRBJ1-5, with D perhaps matching TRBD1 (6 bases). The V gene lost 5 bases and the J gene lost 9 bases, with 14 bases spanning the gap. The CDR3 totals 13 residues. Germline CDR1 and CDR2: LNHDA and SQIVND (reference sequence).

This clone was seen only a few times. The chain links TRBV6-5 to TRBJ2-7, with TRBD2 as a possible D gene (5 bases). The length of the CDR3 is 15 residues. V was pared by 6 bases and J by 1 base, with 16 bases between. Germline loops: CDR1 MNHEY, CDR2 SVGAGI. The CDR3 protein is CASRRRQQLSYEQYF. DNA of the CDR3: TGTGCCAGCAGAAGGAGGCAGCAACTTTCCTACGAGCAGTACTTC.

This clone was seen a single time. The rearrangement uses TRBV6-6 and TRBJ2-4; 11 bases line up with TRBD2. The CDR3 totals 20 residues. Germline values: CDR1 MNHNY, CDR2 SVGAGI (reference sequence). V gave up 6 bases and J gave up 3 bases; unmatched junction bases: 19. The CDR3 here is CASSHSLLAGVAEGKNIQYF. For the CDR3, the DNA is TGTGCCAGCAGCCACTCGCTACTAGCGGGGGTAGCAGAGGGCAAAAACATTCAGTACTTC.

This chain uses TRBV5-6 with TRBJ2-7; 9 nucleotides align to TRBD1. This CDR3 is built from 14 residues. Looked up from germline, CDR1 is SGHDT and CDR2 is YYEEEE. Trimming took 5 bases from V and 2 from J; bases not matched to a gene: 5. The CDR3 DNA reads as TGTGCCAGCAGACCCAGACAGGGGGCCTACGAGCAGTACTTC. As protein: CASRPRQGAYEQYF. The whole variable domain, remainder taken from reference TRBV5-6 and TRBJ2-7, is DAGVTQSPTHLIKTRGQQVTLRCSPKSGHDTVSWYQQALGQGPQFIFQYYEEEERQRGNFPDRFSGHQFPNYSSELNVNALLLGDSALYLCASRPRQGAYEQYFGPGTRLTVT.

The chain links TRBV5-1 to TRBJ1-2; possible D gene TRBD1, 5 bases. Germline lookup yields CDR1 SGHRS and CDR2 YFSETQ. This CDR3 has 13 residues. Between the trimmed V and J ends, which lost 0 bases and 8 bases, there was a span of 11 bases. This chain's CDR3 is CASSLVRGDGYTF. In DNA form, the CDR3 reads TGCGCCAGCAGCTTGGTACGGGGGGACGGCTACACCTTC.

This chain connects TRBV28 to TRBJ2-7; D perhaps matches TRBD2 (5 bases). This CDR3 is built from 12 residues. The germline CDR1 and CDR2 sequences are MDHEN and SYDVKM. V gave up 7 bases and J gave up 1 base, with 8 bases separating them. The CDR3 here is CASTEGSYEQYF. DNA of the CDR3: TGTGCCAGCACCGAGGGATCCTACGAGCAGTACTTC.

The CDR3 coding sequence is TGCGCCAGCAGTGCCCCGGGTTTGAAGTCTTTAGAGACCCAGTACTTC. This codes for CASSAPGLKSLETQYF. This chain connects TRBV10-2 to TRBJ2-5, with D hard to call. Germline-derived CDR1 and CDR2 are WSHSY and SAAADI. The CDR3 contains 16 residues. The V and J ends lost 4 bases and 4 bases respectively, with 19 bases between them.

J is TRBJ1-1 and V is TRBV9; D remains unclear. The CDR3 length is 12 residues. Trimming left V 4 bases short and J 4 bases short, with 8 bases between. Germline CDR1 is SGDLS and CDR2 is YYNGEE. The DNA of the CDR3 is TGTGCCAGCAGCCGCGGGAGCACTGAAGCTTTCTTT. This sequence encodes CASSRGSTEAFF.

This chain joins TRBV19 and TRBJ1-2, with TRBD1 matching over 9 bases. The CDR3 runs 15 residues. The junction had 7 bases not matched to a gene; V was cut back by 3 bases and J by 5 bases. The germline V gene has CDR1 LNHDA and CDR2 SQIVND (reference sequence). The CDR3 bases are TGTGCCAGTAGTATTAACCGGGACAGGGTGTATGGCTACACCTTC. Its translation is CASSINRDRVYGYTF.